This passage covers 24 T cell receptor beta chains from one sample sequenced in a study of OX40 agonist ivuxolimab in advanced cancers. Produced via immunoSEQ multiplex PCR; TCRdb's table is partial and in-frame only. The table shows roughly 50,000 clones, with around 80% occurring only once. Sequences were derived from CD4+ or CD8+ T cells sorted from blood, sampled in a trial of the OX40 agonist ivuxolimab. The receptors shown here come from an adult with an advanced solid tumor such as melanoma, head and neck, liver or kidney cancer.

V and J are TRBV18 and TRBJ2-2; the match to TRBD2 covers 12 bases. Trimming at V came to 0 bases and at J to 8 bases, leaving 1 base not matched to a gene. CDR3 length: 15 residues. The germline V gene encodes CDR1 KGHSH and CDR2 LQKENI. The CDR3 loop reads CASSPPTSGRGELFF. The CDR3 DNA reads as TGTGCCAGCTCACCACCGACTAGCGGGAGAGGGGAGCTGTTTTTT. The full variable domain, completed using reference TRBV18 and TRBJ2-2, is NAGVMQNPRHLVRRRGQEARLRCSPMKGHSHVYWYRQLPEEGLKFMVYLQKENIIDESGMPKERFSAEFPKEGPSILRIQQVVRGDSAAYFCASSPPTSGRGELFFGEGSRLTVL.

V gene TRBV27 combines with J gene TRBJ1-3; D remains ambiguous. V was pared by 5 bases and J by 2 bases, with 4 bases between. Germline V lookup: CDR1 MNHEY, CDR2 SMNVEV (reference sequence). CDR3 length: 12 amino acids. CDR3 DNA: TGTGCCAGCAGTCCCCCTGGAAACACCATATATTTT. This gives the protein CASSPPGNTIYF.

The rearrangement links TRBV5-4 to TRBJ1-4; maybe TRBD1 (6 bases). Per the germline V gene, CDR1 is SGHNT and CDR2 is YYREEE (reference sequence). The V end lost 4 bases, the J end lost 0 bases, and 13 bases lay between the germline ends. The CDR3 totals 16 residues. The CDR3 coding sequence is TGTGCCAGCAGCCAACCAGGACAGCCAACTAATGAAAAACTGTTTTTT. The encoded protein is CASSQPGQPTNEKLFF.

This clone came up a few times. This chain joins TRBV21-1 and TRBJ1-3. TRBV21-1 is shown as a pseudogene. The CDR3 is 15 residues long. Written as DNA, the CDR3 is TGTGCCAGTAAAAAACAAGGGCGAACTACAGATACCATATATTTT. It yields the protein CASKKQGRTTDTIYF.

This chain connects TRBV19 to TRBJ2-7; TRBD2 might be the D (6 bases). Looked up from germline, CDR1 is LNHDA and CDR2 is SQIVND (reference sequence). The CDR3 sequence is 12 residues long. With 9 bases removed from V and 7 bases from J, the gap between germline ends came to 16 bases. CDR3 sequence reads: CASGYVGGEQYF. The CDR3 bases are TGTGCCAGCGGTTACGTCGGGGGTGAGCAGTACTTC.

Only a few counts were recorded for this clone. The V call is TRBV27, the J call TRBJ1-2; 7 bases match TRBD1. Losses at the gene ends were 0 bases for V and 3 bases for J; bases not matched to a gene: 1. This CDR3 comprises 14 residues. Germline assignment: CDR1 MNHEY and CDR2 SMNVEV (reference sequence). Written as DNA, the CDR3 is TGTGCCAGCAGTTTATCGACAGGGCACTATGGCTACACCTTC. Its translation is CASSLSTGHYGYTF.

This clone was counted once. The chain combines TRBV5-4 with TRBJ2-3, with 9 bases matching TRBD2. CDR1 is SGHNT and CDR2 is YYREEE in the germline V gene (reference sequence). This CDR3 comprises 16 residues. J was trimmed by 2 bases and V by 0 bases; bases with no gene match: 4. CDR3 in DNA: TGTGCCAGCAGCTTGGCTGGCGGGAGGGCCACAGATACGCAGTATTTT. Its translation: CASSLAGGRATDTQYF.

The V gene is TRBV19, the J gene TRBJ2-1; D may be TRBD1 or TRBD2 (5 bases each). The CDR3 is 13 residues long. Germline values: CDR1 LNHDA, CDR2 SQIVND (reference sequence). V was clipped by 3 bases and J by 5 bases, with 8 bases between them. The CDR3 nucleotides are TGTGCCAGTAGTATGGGACCAGACAATGAGCAGTTCTTC. Protein sequence: CASSMGPDNEQFF.

The CDR3 loop is CASSPGLAGLRSSSYEQYF. The CDR3 DNA follows: TGCGCCAGCAGCCCCGGACTAGCGGGCCTACGATCCAGCTCCTACGAGCAGTACTTC. This chain joins TRBV5-1 and TRBJ2-7; 11 bases fit TRBD2. V lost 4 bases to trimming and J lost 0 bases; unmatched junction nucleotides: 15. The CDR3 has 19 residues. Looked up from germline, CDR1 is SGHRS and CDR2 is YFSETQ.

V gene TRBV18 combines with J gene TRBJ1-2; D might be TRBD1 (5 bases). The V and J ends lost 0 bases and 1 base respectively, with 15 bases between them. Germline loops: CDR1 KGHSH, CDR2 LQKENI. The length of the CDR3 is 17 residues. DNA of the CDR3: TGTGCCAGCTCACCACCTAGAACGGGGGGAGTTAACTATGGCTACACCTTC. This translates into CASSPPRTGGVNYGYTF.

This clone occurred a few times. The CDR3 sequence is CASIPGAGGSYEQYF. The CDR3 DNA is TGCGCCAGCATCCCGGGAGCGGGAGGGTCTTACGAGCAGTACTTC. The V call is TRBV5-1, the J call TRBJ2-7; 10 bases are shared with TRBD2. CDR3 length: 15 amino acids. V dropped 6 bases and J dropped 4; count of bases not matched to a gene: 10. Germline CDR1 SGHRS, CDR2 YFSETQ.

V usage is TRBV12-2 and J usage is TRBJ2-5; the tabulated D call, TRBD2, remains unverified against the DNA. TRBV12-2 counts as a pseudogene. CDR3 length equals 16 residues. In DNA, the CDR3 is TGTGCAAGTCGCCCCGGGACTAGCGGGAGCCCAGAGACCCAGTACTTC. Residues: CASRPGTSGSPETQYF.

The chain employs TRBV7-3 and TRBJ2-7, with 12 positions matching TRBD2. Germline trimming cut 4 bases from V and 5 bases from J; bases unmatched to any gene: 3. The CDR3 is 14 amino acids. Germline-derived CDR1 and CDR2 are SGHTA and FQGTGA. CDR3 coding DNA: TGTGCCAGCAGCTCCTGGACTAGCGGGAACGAGCAGTACTTC. As protein: CASSSWTSGNEQYF.

The chain recombines TRBV5-8 with TRBJ1-3; TRBD1 is a possible D gene (5 bases). CDR3 length: 15 residues. With 5 bases removed from V and 2 bases from J, the gap between germline ends came to 14 bases. The germline V gene has CDR1 SGHTS and CDR2 YDEGEE. In nucleotides, the CDR3 is TGTGCCAGCAGTTTCATCCAGGGAACTGGAAACACCATATATTTT. This translates into CASSFIQGTGNTIYF.

V and J are TRBV19 and TRBJ2-7; TRBD2 might be the D (5 bases). CDR3 length equals 15 residues. The germline V gene has CDR1 LNHDA and CDR2 SQIVND (reference sequence). V shed 5 bases and J shed 3 bases, with 17 bases lying between them. CDR3 amino acids: CASSQGPGSYYEQYF. Written as DNA, the CDR3 is TGTGCCAGTAGTCAAGGGCCGGGGTCGTACTACGAGCAGTACTTC.

This rearrangement joins TRBV15 to TRBJ1-1; TRBD1 matches at 7 bases. J lost 4 bases, V lost 1 base, and 3 bases had no gene match. The CDR3 consists of 14 residues. Per the germline V gene, CDR1 is LNHNV and CDR2 is YYDKDF (reference sequence). The CDR3, as DNA: TGTGCCACCAGCAGAGGGGGACAGCGCACTGAAGCTTTCTTT. Translated: CATSRGGQRTEAFF. Filled out from reference TRBV15 and TRBJ1-1, the complete variable domain reads DAMVIQNPRYQVTQFGKPVTLSCSQTLNHNVMYWYQQKSSQAPKLLFHYYDKDFNNEADTPDNFQSRRPNTSFCFLDIRSPGLGDTAMYLCATSRGGQRTEAFFGQGTRLTVV.

The rearrangement links TRBV5-6 to TRBJ1-5, with TRBD1 matching over 10 bases. V lost 1 base and J lost 7; bases outside the gene matches: 5. The CDR3 runs 15 residues. CDR1 SGHDT and CDR2 YYEEEE come from the germline V gene. As DNA, the CDR3 is TGTGCCAGCAGCTTGAGGGGGACAGGGGTCCAGCCCCAGCATTTT. Its protein is CASSLRGTGVQPQHF.

This sequence joins TRBV6-5 and TRBJ2-7, with TRBD2 matching over 14 bases. The CDR3 is 14 amino acids. The V gene's germline CDR1 is MNHEY and CDR2 SVGAGI. The trim removed 7 bases at V and 9 bases at J, leaving 8 bases unmatched. This CDR3 reads CASKGTSGRGRQYF. The CDR3 DNA reads as TGTGCCAGCAAAGGGACTAGCGGGAGAGGGAGGCAGTACTTC.

The chain uses TRBV19 and TRBJ2-1; 14 bases map to TRBD2. The CDR3 runs to 16 residues. The V segment lost 9 bases and the J segment 5 bases; nucleotides outside the gene matches: 9. CDR1 and CDR2 (germline): LNHDA, SQIVND (reference sequence). CDR3 sequence: CASKTSGRAGDNEQFF. The CDR3 DNA is TGTGCCAGCAAGACTAGCGGGAGGGCCGGGGACAATGAGCAGTTCTTC. The variable domain in full, with the rest retrieved from reference TRBV19 and TRBJ2-1, is DGGITQSPKYLFRKEGQNVTLSCEQNLNHDAMYWYRQDPGQGLRLIYYSQIVNDFQKGDIAEGYSVSREKKESFPLTVTSAQKNPTAFYLCASKTSGRAGDNEQFFGPGTRLTVL.

The chain links TRBV11-2 to TRBJ1-1; D gene uncertain. The CDR3 covers 13 residues. Germline V gives CDR1 SGHAT, CDR2 FQNNGV. V was trimmed by 5 bases and J by 3 bases, leaving 10 bases between them. CDR3 sequence (DNA): TGTGCCAGCAGCACTAGGTGGGACACTGAAGCTTTCTTT. It yields the protein CASSTRWDTEAFF.

This chain uses TRBV4-2 with TRBJ2-3; D unclear. Trimming removed 0 bases at V and 6 bases at J, with 13 bases between. Germline-derived CDR1 and CDR2 are LGHNA and YNFKEQ. The CDR3 sequence is 15 residues long. Here the CDR3 DNA reads TGTGCCAGCAGCCAAGAGTTGACGGGCTCCGATACGCAGTATTTT. Translated: CASSQELTGSDTQYF.

The V call is TRBV29-1, the J call TRBJ2-1, with 11 bases lining up with TRBD1. The CDR3 totals 16 residues. V shed 4 bases and J 9 bases; nucleotides not matched to a gene: 14. CDR1 and CDR2 from the germline V gene are SQVTM and ANQGSEA. CDR3 amino acids: CSVVGYTGTGGSEQFF. The CDR3, as DNA: TGCAGCGTTGTAGGCTATACCGGGACAGGGGGTTCTGAGCAGTTCTTC.

In this sample, this clone turned up once. The genes are TRBV10-3 and TRBJ2-2; D could derive from TRBD1 or TRBD2 (7 bases each). The CDR3 is 16 residues long. The V and J ends lost 6 bases and 0 bases respectively, with 14 bases between them. Germline V gene lookup returns CDR1 ENHRY and CDR2 SYGVKD. The CDR3 region is CAISRGGNANTGELFF. The CDR3 nucleotides are TGTGCCATCAGCAGGGGGGGAAACGCGAACACCGGGGAGCTGTTTTTT.

This clone appeared a single time. The J gene is TRBJ2-3, the V gene TRBV5-6; D gene ambiguous. V was cut by 0 bases and J by 1 base, with 6 bases left in between. Germline values: CDR1 SGHDT, CDR2 YYEEEE. The CDR3 runs 14 residues. The CDR3: CASSLAWGTDTQYF. CDR3 coding DNA: TGTGCCAGCAGCTTGGCTTGGGGCACAGATACGCAGTATTTT.